This TCR beta chain was sequenced during a study of cytomegalovirus exposure and HLA in healthy donors. The PCR made use of 60 Vbeta and 13 Jbeta primers. Sequencing used immunoSEQ multiplex PCR; TCRdb keeps in-frame clones, though not all of them. In the table there are fewer than 250,000 clones, about 80% of which are singletons. Comment on this clone: Its matching antigen is unknown.

Trimming took 1 base from V and 1 from J; bases not matched to a gene: 5. Germline V gene data show CDR1 as SGHDT and CDR2 as YYEEEE. CDR3 length: 16 residues. Study-wide findings and caveats: An observed cluster of highly shared sequence variants was recorded as a likely sequencing artifact.

This clonotype was sampled from a woman aged 35 to 49 in good health and CMV-seronegative. Sequencing was performed on PBMCs. The genes are TRBV5-6 and TRBJ2-1, with 7 nucleotides matching TRBD2. CDR3: CASSLPGTTSYNEQFF. The DNA for the CDR3 is TGTGCCAGCAGCTTGCCCGGGACTACATCCTACAATGAGCAGTTCTTC.